This T cell receptor beta chain was retrieved from a study of blood T cell repertoires in COVID-19. Study information: In each case, the material was cDNA or gDNA derived from T cells, B-cell-depleted T cells, or PBMCs.

This CDR3 has 16 amino acids. Germline V lookup: CDR1 SGHDT, CDR2 YYEEEE. Deletions cut 6 bases from V and 1 base from J, with 19 bases between. Source study methods: Reference gene primer amplification gave nucleated cell count estimates. Sequencing used immunoSEQ multiplex PCR; TCRdb keeps in-frame clones, though not all of them. D and trimming come from the DNA, and the V and J calls and clone size come from that table. Among about 260,000 clones listed, around 90% were seen once. J is TRBJ1-1 and V is TRBV5-6; D call uncertain. The sequence came from a woman aged 40 to 50 with acute or convalescent COVID-19. Sequenced sample: peripheral blood. CDR3 coding DNA: TGTGCCAGCACCCCCATCGGGAACCGGGAGAACACTGAAGCTTTCTTT. Residues: CASTPIGNRENTEAFF.